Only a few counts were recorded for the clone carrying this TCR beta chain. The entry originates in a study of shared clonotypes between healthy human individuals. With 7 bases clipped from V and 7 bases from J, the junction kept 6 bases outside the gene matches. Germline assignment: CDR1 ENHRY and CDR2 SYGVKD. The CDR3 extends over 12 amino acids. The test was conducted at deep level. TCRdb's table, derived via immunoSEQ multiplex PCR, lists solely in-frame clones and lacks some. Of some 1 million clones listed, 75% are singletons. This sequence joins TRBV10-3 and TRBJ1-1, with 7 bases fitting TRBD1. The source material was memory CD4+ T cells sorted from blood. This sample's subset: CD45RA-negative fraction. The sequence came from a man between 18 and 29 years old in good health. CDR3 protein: CAIKTGADEAFF. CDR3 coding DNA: TGTGCCATCAAAACAGGGGCGGATGAAGCTTTCTTT.